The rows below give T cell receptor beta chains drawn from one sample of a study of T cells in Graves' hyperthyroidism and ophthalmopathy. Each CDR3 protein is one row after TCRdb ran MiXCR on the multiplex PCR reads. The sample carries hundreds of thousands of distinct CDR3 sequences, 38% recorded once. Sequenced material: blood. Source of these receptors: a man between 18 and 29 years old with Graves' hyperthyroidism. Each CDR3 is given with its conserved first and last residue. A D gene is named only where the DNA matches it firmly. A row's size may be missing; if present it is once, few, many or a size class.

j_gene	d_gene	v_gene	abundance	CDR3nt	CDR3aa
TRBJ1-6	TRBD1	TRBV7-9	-	TGTGCCAGCAGCTTCACACAGGGGCGTAATTCACCCCTCCACTTT	CASSFTQGRNSPLHF
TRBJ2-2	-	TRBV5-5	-	TGTGCCAGCAGGCCAGGGTCCGGGGAGCTGTTTTTT	CASRPGSGELFF
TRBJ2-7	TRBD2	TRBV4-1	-	TGCGCCAGCAGCCAAGTTGGGCTAGCGGGGGTCGAGCAGTACTTC	CASSQVGLAGVEQYF
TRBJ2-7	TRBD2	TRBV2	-	TGTGCCAGCAGTGTGTTGGCGGGGGGGCAGTACTTC	CASSVLAGGQYF
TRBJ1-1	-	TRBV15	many	TGTGCCACCAGCAGAGATCCTGCCAGGGTGGGGATGAACACTGAAGCTTTCTTT	CATSRDPARVGMNTEAFF
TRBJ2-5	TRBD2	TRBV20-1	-	TGCAGTGCTAGAGGGACTAGAATCGAGACCCAGTACTTC	CSARGTRIETQYF
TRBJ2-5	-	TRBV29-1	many	TGCAGCGTTGAAGATCTGGGGGGGGCGTACCAAGAGACCCAGTACTTC	CSVEDLGGAYQETQYF
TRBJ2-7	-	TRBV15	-	TGTGCCACCAGCAGCTTAGATCGCGAGCAGTACTTC	CATSSLDREQYF
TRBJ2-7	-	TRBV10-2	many	TGCGCCAGCAGCGGCTACTCCGAGCAGTACTTC	CASSGYSEQYF
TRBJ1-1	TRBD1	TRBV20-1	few	TGCAGTGCTCGGACAGGGTGGGACACTGAAGCTTTCTTT	CSARTGWDTEAFF
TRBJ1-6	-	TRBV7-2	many	TGTGCCAGCAGCTTACGCGGGCATAATTCACCCCTCCACTTT	CASSLRGHNSPLHF
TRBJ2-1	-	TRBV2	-	TGTGCCAGCAGTGTGGGGCGGGAGCAGTTCTTC	CASSVGREQFF
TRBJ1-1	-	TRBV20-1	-	TGCAGTGCTAGTATTTTTATGAACACTGAAGCTTTCTTT	CSASIFMNTEAFF
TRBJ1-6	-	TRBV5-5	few	TGTGCCAGCAGCTGGGGGCCAGAATCCTATAATTCACCCCTCCACTTT	CASSWGPESYNSPLHF
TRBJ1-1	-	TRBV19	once	TGTGCCAGTAGTATAGTCTTGGCGGCTGAAGCTTCCTTT	CASSIVLAAEASF
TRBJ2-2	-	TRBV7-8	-	TGTGCCAGTCCGCCGATACAGGGTTCCGGGGAGCTGTTTTTT	CASPPIQGSGELFF
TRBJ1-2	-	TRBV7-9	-	TGTGCCGGAACCGGGACTAACTATGGCTACACCTTC	CAGTGTNYGYTF
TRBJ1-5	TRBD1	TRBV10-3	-	TGTGCCATCAGTGAGGGCTCGACAGGGTTGAATCAGCCCCAGCATTTT	CAISEGSTGLNQPQHF
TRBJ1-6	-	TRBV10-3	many	TGTGCCATCAGTCAGGCACAAGATTCACCCCTCCACTTT	CAISQAQDSPLHF
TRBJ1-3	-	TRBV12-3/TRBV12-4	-	TGTGCCAGCAGTTTAGATCAGATTGGAAACACCATATATTTT	CASSLDQIGNTIYF
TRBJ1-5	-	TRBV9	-	TGTGCCAGCAGCCCCGGACGGGGGTGGCCCCAGCATTTT	CASSPGRGWPQHF
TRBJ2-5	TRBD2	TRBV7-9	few	TGTGCCAGCAGTTCATCACTAGCGGGAGGTTGGGAGACCCAGTACTTC	CASSSSLAGGWETQYF
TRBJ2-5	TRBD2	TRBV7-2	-	TGTGCCAGCAGCTTCCGCGGGAGGCAAGAGACCCAGTACTTC	CASSFRGRQETQYF
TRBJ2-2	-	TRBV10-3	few	TGTGCCATCACGGGGCTCGCGAACACCGGGGAGCTGTTTTTT	CAITGLANTGELFF
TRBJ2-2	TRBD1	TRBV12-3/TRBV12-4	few	TGTGCCAGCAGTGAGGGGGCGATGGGCACCGGGGAGCTGTTTTTT	CASSEGAMGTGELFF
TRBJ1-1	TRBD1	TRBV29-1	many	TGCAGCGTTGAAGTCCAGGGGGGCACTGAAGCTTTCTTT	CSVEVQGGTEAFF
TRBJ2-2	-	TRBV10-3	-	TGTGCCAGCAGTTACTCAGGGCAGACTGATACCGGGGAGCTGTTTTTT	CASSYSGQTDTGELFF
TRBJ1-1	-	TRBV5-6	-	TGTGCCAGCAGCCAGGAACGGGCTGAAGCTTTCTTT	CASSQERAEAFF
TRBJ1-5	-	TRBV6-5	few	TGTGCCCCCGGGCGGGTTAGCCAGCCCCAGCATTTT	CAPGRVSQPQHF
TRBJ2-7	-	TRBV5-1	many	TGCGCCAGCACCATGACCCCATCCACCTACGAGCAGTACTTC	CASTMTPSTYEQYF
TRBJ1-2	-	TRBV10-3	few	TGTGCCATCTCTGGACATTCGCAAGACGGCTACACCTTC	CAISGHSQDGYTF
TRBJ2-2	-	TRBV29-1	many	TGCAGCGTTGAAGTCCCTAACACCGGGGAGCTGTTTTTT	CSVEVPNTGELFF
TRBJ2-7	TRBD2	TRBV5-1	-	TGCGCCAGCAGCCCAATACTAGCGGGGGGCTTCTACGAGCAGTACTTC	CASSPILAGGFYEQYF
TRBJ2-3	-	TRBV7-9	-	TGTGCCAGCAGCTTAACTAGATCGGATACGCAGTATTTT	CASSLTRSDTQYF
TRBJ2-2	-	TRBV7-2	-	TGTGCCAGCAGCTTAGCTGATTACAGGCTGAACACCGGGGAGCTGTTTTTT	CASSLADYRLNTGELFF
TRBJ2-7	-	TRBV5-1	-	TGTGCCAGCAGCTTGGATCCTCACGAGCAGTACTTC	CASSLDPHEQYF
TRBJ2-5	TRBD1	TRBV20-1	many	TGCAGTGCTCAAGACAGGGGGCAGACCCAGTACTTC	CSAQDRGQTQYF
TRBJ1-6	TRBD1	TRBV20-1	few	TGCAGTGCTAGGGACCGGGACAGGGATTTTGGGTATAATTCACCCCTCCACTTT	CSARDRDRDFGYNSPLHF
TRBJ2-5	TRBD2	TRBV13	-	TGTGCCAGCAGCTCCCGGTACGGGACTAGCGGTATTCAAGAGACCCAGTACTTC	CASSSRYGTSGIQETQYF